What follows are 9 T cell receptor beta chains derived from one specimen sequenced in a study of cytotoxic CD8 clonotypes in ibrutinib-treated CLL. Here immunoSEQ multiplex PCR was the method, and the copy in TCRdb shows in-frame clones only, minus some. The sample lists over 100,000 clones, roughly 85% occurring once. The source was PBMCs, collected after 24 months of ibrutinib treatment. These receptors all come from a human donor with chronic lymphocytic leukemia.

The genes are TRBV7-9 and TRBJ1-2, with D unresolved. The germline V gene encodes CDR1 SEHNR and CDR2 FQNEAQ (reference sequence). Between the trimmed V and J ends, which lost 5 bases and 0 bases, there was a span of 13 bases. The CDR3 covers 15 residues. Here the CDR3 reads CASSRRQDTNYGYTF. For the CDR3, the DNA is TGTGCCAGCAGCCGCCGACAAGACACTAACTATGGCTACACCTTC.

The genes are TRBV21-1 and TRBJ1-2; the listed D gene, TRBD1, was not tested against the DNA. TRBV21-1 is recorded as a pseudogene. The CDR3 extends over 16 amino acids. The CDR3 is CASSKALQDCGYGYTF. In nucleotides, the CDR3 is TGTGCCAGCAGCAAAGCCTTACAGGATTGCGGCTATGGCTACACCTTC.

This clone was seen only once. The CDR3 loop is CASSQARGGLETQYF. For the CDR3, the DNA is TGCGCCAGCAGCCAGGCGCGGGGCGGGCTAGAGACCCAGTACTTC. The V gene is TRBV4-3, the J gene TRBJ2-5, with D possibly being TRBD2 (6 bases). The CDR3 runs 15 residues. Trimming removed 3 bases from V and 4 bases from J, with 15 bases in between. Germline V gene sequence: CDR1 LGHNA, CDR2 YSLEER.

The gene calls are TRBV7-8 and TRBJ2-1; D ambiguous. Germline CDR1 SGHVS, CDR2 FQNEAQ. V was shortened by 8 bases and J by 5 bases, with 13 bases between the two germline ends. The CDR3 runs 13 residues. The CDR3 region has the DNA TGTGCCAGCGCCCGCAGAGGCAACAATGAGCAGTTCTTC. Encoded protein: CASARRGNNEQFF.

The V gene is TRBV5-1, the J gene TRBJ2-7, with D possibly being TRBD1 (6 bases). The germline V gene encodes CDR1 SGHRS and CDR2 YFSETQ. With 6 bases removed from V and 4 bases from J, the gap between germline ends came to 14 bases. This CDR3 spans 13 amino acids. CDR3 DNA sequence: TGCGCCAGCATAAGGCAGGGGACATACGAGCAGTACTTC. Translated, it gives CASIRQGTYEQYF.

This rearrangement joins TRBV11-2 to TRBJ1-1; TRBD1 matches 8 bases. V was pared by 4 bases and J by 3 bases, with 4 bases of the junction left unmatched. This CDR3 comprises 14 residues. Per germline, CDR1 SGHAT and CDR2 FQNNGV. The DNA for the CDR3 is TGTGCCAGCAGCTCAACAGGGGGGTACACTGAAGCTTTCTTT. Translating it yields CASSSTGGYTEAFF.

A note on this clone: Additional DNA sequences in this sample encode the identical CDR3. V is TRBV7-2 and J is TRBJ2-7, with 11 positions matching TRBD1. V lost 5 bases and J lost 4; bases outside the gene matches: 4. The CDR3 contains 14 residues. Per the germline V gene, CDR1 is SGHTA and CDR2 is FQGNSA. CDR3 nucleotide sequence: TGTGCCAGCAGCCTAGGACAGGGGGCATACGAGCAGTACTTC. Protein sequence: CASSLGQGAYEQYF.

The chain has TRBV4-2 and TRBJ2-3; TRBD1 matches 10 bases. Germline V gene lookup returns CDR1 LGHNA and CDR2 YNFKEQ. The CDR3 contains 17 residues. V gave up 0 bases and J gave up 2 bases; unmatched junction bases: 5. CDR3 amino acids: CASSQEGTGDSTDTQYF. In DNA, the CDR3 is TGTGCCAGCAGCCAAGAGGGGACAGGGGACTCCACAGATACGCAGTATTTT.

J is TRBJ2-1 and V is TRBV6-4; a possible D gene is TRBD2 (6 bases). Per the germline V gene, CDR1 is MRHNA and CDR2 is SNTAGT. This CDR3 is 18 amino acids long. V gave up 0 bases and J gave up 4 bases, with 19 bases separating them. The CDR3 is CASSDSGTGRKVYNEQFF. In DNA form, the CDR3 reads TGTGCCAGCAGTGACTCGGGGACTGGGCGGAAGGTGTACAATGAGCAGTTCTTC.